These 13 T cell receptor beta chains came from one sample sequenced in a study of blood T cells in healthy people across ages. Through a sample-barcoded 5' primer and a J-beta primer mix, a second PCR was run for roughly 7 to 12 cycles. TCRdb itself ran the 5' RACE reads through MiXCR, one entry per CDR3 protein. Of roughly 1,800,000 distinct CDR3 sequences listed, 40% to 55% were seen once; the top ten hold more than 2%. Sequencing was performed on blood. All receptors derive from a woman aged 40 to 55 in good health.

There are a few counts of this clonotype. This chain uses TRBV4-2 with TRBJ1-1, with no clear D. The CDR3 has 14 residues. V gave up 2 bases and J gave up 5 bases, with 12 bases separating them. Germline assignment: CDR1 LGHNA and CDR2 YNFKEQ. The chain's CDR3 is CASSQTEGKTEAFF. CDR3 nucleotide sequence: TGTGCCAGCAGCCAAACGGAGGGAAAAACTGAAGCTTTCTTT.

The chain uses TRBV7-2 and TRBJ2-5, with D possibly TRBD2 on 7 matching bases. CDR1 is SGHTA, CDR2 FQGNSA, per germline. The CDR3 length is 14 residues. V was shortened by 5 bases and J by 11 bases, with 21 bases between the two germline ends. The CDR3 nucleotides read TGTGCCAGCAGCCACCCTGGGGGGGCGCGGGAGCAGTACTTC. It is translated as CASSHPGGAREQYF.

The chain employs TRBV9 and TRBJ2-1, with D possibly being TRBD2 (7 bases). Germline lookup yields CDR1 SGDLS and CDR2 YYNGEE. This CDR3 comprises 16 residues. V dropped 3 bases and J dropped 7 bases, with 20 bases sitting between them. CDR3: CASSARGGGGLNEQFF. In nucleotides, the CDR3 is TGTGCCAGCAGCGCCCGAGGAGGGGGGGGCTTAAATGAGCAGTTCTTC.

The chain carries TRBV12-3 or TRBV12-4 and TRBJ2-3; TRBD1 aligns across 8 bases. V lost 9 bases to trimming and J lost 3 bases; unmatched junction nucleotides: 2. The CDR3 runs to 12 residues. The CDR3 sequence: CASDRGTDTQYF. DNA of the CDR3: TGTGCCAGTGACAGGGGAACAGATACGCAGTATTTT.

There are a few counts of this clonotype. CDR3 in amino acids: CASSLLRAEQYF. Here the CDR3 DNA reads TGTGCCAGCAGTTTATTACGGGCCGAGCAGTACTTC. The J gene is TRBJ2-7, the V gene TRBV12-3 or TRBV12-4; D not certain. V shed 2 bases and J shed 6 bases, with 8 bases lying between them. The CDR3 totals 12 residues.

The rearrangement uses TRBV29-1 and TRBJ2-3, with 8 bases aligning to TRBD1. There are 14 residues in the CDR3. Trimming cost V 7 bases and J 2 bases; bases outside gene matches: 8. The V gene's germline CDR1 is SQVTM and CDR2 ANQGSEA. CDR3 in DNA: TGCAGCGCCCAGGACAGGGCCCACACAGATACGCAGTATTTT. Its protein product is CSAQDRAHTDTQYF.

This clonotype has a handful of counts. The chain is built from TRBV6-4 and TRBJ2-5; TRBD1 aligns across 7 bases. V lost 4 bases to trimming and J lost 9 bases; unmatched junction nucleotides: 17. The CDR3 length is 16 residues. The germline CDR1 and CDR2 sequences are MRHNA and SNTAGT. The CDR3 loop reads CASSAPKQGKGMAQYF. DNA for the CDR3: TGTGCCAGCAGTGCCCCCAAACAGGGGAAGGGGATGGCCCAGTACTTC.

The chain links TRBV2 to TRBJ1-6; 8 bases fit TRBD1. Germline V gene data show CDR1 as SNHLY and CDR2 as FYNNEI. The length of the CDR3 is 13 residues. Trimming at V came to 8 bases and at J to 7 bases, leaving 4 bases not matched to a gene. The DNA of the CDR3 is TGTGCCAGCTCACGGACAGGGAATTCACCCCTCCACTTT. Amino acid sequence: CASSRTGNSPLHF.

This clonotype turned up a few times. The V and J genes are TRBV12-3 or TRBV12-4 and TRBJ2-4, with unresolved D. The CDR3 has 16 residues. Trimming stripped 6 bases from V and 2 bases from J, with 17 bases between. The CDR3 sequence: CASSKDPDGTKNIQYF. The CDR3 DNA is TGTGCCAGCAGCAAAGATCCCGACGGTACCAAAAACATTCAGTACTTC.

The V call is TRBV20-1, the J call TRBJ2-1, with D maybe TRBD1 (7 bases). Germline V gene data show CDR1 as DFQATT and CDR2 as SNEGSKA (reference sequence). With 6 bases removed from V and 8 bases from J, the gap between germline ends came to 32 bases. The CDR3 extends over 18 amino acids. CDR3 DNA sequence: TGCAGTGCCAGGGGGGTGGCCAGGGCTAATATCATTGGGGATGAGCAGTTCTTC. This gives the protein CSARGVARANIIGDEQFF.

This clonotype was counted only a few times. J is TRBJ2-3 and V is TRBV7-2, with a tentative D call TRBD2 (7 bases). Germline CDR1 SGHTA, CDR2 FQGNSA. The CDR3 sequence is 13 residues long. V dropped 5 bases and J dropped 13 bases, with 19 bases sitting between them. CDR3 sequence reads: CASSPLGGGQEYF. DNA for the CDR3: TGTGCCAGCAGCCCCCTGGGCGGGGGACAAGAGTATTTT.

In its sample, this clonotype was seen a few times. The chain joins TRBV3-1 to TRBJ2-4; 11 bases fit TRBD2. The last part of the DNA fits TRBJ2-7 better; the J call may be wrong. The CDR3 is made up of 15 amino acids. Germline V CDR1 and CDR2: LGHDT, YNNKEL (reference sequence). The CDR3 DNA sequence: TGTGCCAGCAGCCGAGGGACTAGCGGAACCTACGAGCAGTACTTC. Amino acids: CASSRGTSGTYEQYF.

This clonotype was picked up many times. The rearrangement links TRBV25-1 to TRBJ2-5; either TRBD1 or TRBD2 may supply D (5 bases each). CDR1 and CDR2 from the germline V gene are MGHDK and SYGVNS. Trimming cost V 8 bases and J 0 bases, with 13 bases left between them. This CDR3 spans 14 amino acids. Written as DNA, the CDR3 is TGTGCCAGCGGGACGCCTAAGTACCAAGAGACCCAGTACTTC. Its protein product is CASGTPKYQETQYF.